The following is a T cell receptor (beta chain) sequence with its context. Authors' analysis steps: Amplifying reference gene primers gave estimates of nucleated cell counts. Produced via immunoSEQ multiplex PCR; TCRdb's table is partial and in-frame only. D and trimming were read from the DNA, whereas the V and J calls and clone size are those reported in that table. The sample yields 80,000 to 95,000 clones, 81% seen once. This sample is part of a study of blood T cell repertoires in COVID-19. Study-wide background: In each case, the material was cDNA or gDNA derived from T cells, B-cell-depleted T cells, or PBMCs.

The CDR3 contains 18 residues. The V segment lost 4 bases and the J segment 1 base; nucleotides outside the gene matches: 7. Per germline, CDR1 MGHDK and CDR2 SYGVNS. V gene TRBV25-1 combines with J gene TRBJ2-1; 13 bases map to TRBD2. This clonotype was obtained from an elderly man with acute or convalescent COVID-19. Sample: peripheral blood. CDR3 residues: CASSGLAGGVGSYNEQFF. The CDR3 region has the DNA TGTGCCAGCAGTGGACTAGCGGGAGGAGTGGGTTCCTACAATGAGCAGTTCTTC.